These T cell receptor beta chains were read from a single sample in a study of blood T cell repertoires in COVID-19. TCRdb keeps only in-frame clones here, not all; method: immunoSEQ multiplex PCR. The table lists 110,000 or so clones, roughly 90% of them singletons, with about 8% in the top ten. The material sequenced was peripheral blood. The receptors stem from a man in his 70s who had recovered from COVID-19. Each CDR3 is given with its conserved first and last residue. The D gene is left open where the match is weak. Only part of the rows carry a size: once, few, many, or a class if the clone is expanded.

>TRBD1|TRBV9|.|TRBJ1-2
CASSEWGQNYGYTF
TGTGCCAGCAGCGAGTGGGGACAGAACTATGGCTACACCTTC
>.|TRBV29-1|.|TRBJ2-7
CSAKTVSYEQYF
TGCAGCGCTAAGACAGTCTCCTACGAGCAGTACTTC
>TRBD1|TRBV5-4|.|TRBJ2-3
CASSLTGGGRDTQYF
TGTGCCAGCAGCTTGACAGGGGGCGGGAGAGATACGCAGTATTTT
>TRBD2|TRBV6-5|.|TRBJ2-3
CASSTRLAADTQYF
TGTGCCAGCAGTACCCGACTAGCTGCAGATACGCAGTATTTT
>TRBD2|TRBV5-5|.|TRBJ2-7
CASSPGTSGEYF
TGTGCCAGCAGCCCCGGGACTAGCGGGGAGTACTTC
>TRBD2|TRBV7-2|.|TRBJ2-3
CATIAGLTDTQYF
TGTGCCACTATAGCGGGACTAACAGATACGCAGTATTTT
>TRBD2|TRBV11-2|.|TRBJ2-1
CASVRRREGHEQFF
TGTGCCAGCGTCAGGAGGAGGGAGGGGCATGAGCAGTTCTTC
>.|TRBV10-3|.|TRBJ2-6
CAIPSRGSSGANVLTF
TGTGCCATCCCTAGCCGGGGAAGCTCTGGGGCCAACGTCCTGACTTTC
>TRBD2|TRBV9|.|TRBJ2-7
CASSVGTSVTYEQYF
TGTGCCAGCAGCGTTGGGACTAGCGTGACCTACGAGCAGTACTTC
>TRBD1|TRBV5-1|.|TRBJ2-2
CASSWSGQGNTGELFF
TGCGCCAGCAGCTGGAGTGGACAGGGGAACACCGGGGAGCTGTTTTTT
>TRBD2|TRBV27|.|TRBJ2-5
CASSPTQILAGLQETQYF
TGTGCCAGCAGCCCAACCCAAATCCTAGCGGGACTCCAAGAGACCCAGTACTTC
>TRBD1|TRBV19|.|TRBJ1-2
CASSAAGQGIYGYTF
TGTGCCAGTAGCGCCGCGGGACAGGGTATCTATGGCTACACCTTC
>.|TRBV5-6|.|TRBJ1-1
CASSLMVRGLNTEAFF
TGTGCCAGCAGCTTGATGGTCAGGGGTTTGAACACTGAAGCTTTCTTT
>.|TRBV5-6|.|TRBJ1-6
CASSLAGFPYNSPLHF
TGTGCCAGCAGCTTGGCCGGGTTCCCCTATAATTCACCCCTCCACTTT
>TRBD2|TRBV5-1|once|TRBJ2-2
CASSYSGGNTGELFF
TGCGCCAGCAGCTATAGCGGGGGGAACACCGGGGAGCTGTTTTTT
>.|TRBV4-1|.|TRBJ1-1
CASSQDRRSGRGTEAFF
TGCGCCAGCAGCCAAGATCGTCGGTCAGGGCGGGGCACTGAAGCTTTCTTT
>TRBD1|TRBV4-1|.|TRBJ1-3
CASSQPRDRSSGNTIYF
TGCGCCAGCAGCCAACCCCGGGACAGGAGCTCTGGAAACACCATATATTTT
>TRBD2|TRBV6-6|.|TRBJ2-7
CASSYGGGTAYEQYF
TGTGCCAGCAGTTACGGCGGGGGGACCGCCTACGAGCAGTACTTC
>.|TRBV2|.|TRBJ1-6
CASSESRVFNSPLHF
TGTGCCAGCAGTGAATCGCGTGTCTTTAATTCACCCCTCCACTTT
>TRBD2|TRBV6-2/TRBV6-3|.|TRBJ2-2
CASSYSIAGGSYTGELFF
TGTGCCAGCAGTTACTCGATAGCGGGAGGTTCGTACACCGGGGAGCTGTTTTTT
>TRBD1|TRBV28|few|TRBJ1-1
CASSSQGQGNTEAFF
TGTGCCAGCAGCTCACAAGGACAGGGGAACACTGAAGCTTTCTTT
>.|TRBV5-4|.|TRBJ1-4
CASSNRALANEKLFF
TGTGCCAGCAGCAACAGGGCTCTGGCTAATGAAAAACTGTTTTTT
>TRBD1|TRBV24-1|.|TRBJ1-2
CATSDPGTGETYGYTF
TGTGCCACCAGTGACCCCGGGACAGGGGAAACCTATGGCTACACCTTC
>.|TRBV15|.|TRBJ1-6
CATSRADKNSPLHF
TGTGCCACCAGCAGAGCCGACAAGAATTCACCCCTCCACTTT
>TRBD1|TRBV7-2|.|TRBJ2-5
CASSAGTGETQYF
TGTGCCAGCAGCGCCGGGACAGGGGAGACCCAGTACTTC
>TRBD2|TRBV19|.|TRBJ2-3
CASSLGGSLTDTQYF
TGTGCCAGTAGCCTTGGCGGGAGCTTAACAGATACGCAGTATTTT
>.|TRBV18|.|TRBJ1-2
CASSPDAQGGFYGYTF
TGTGCCAGCTCACCAGACGCACAGGGCGGTTTCTATGGCTACACCTTC
>.|TRBV27|.|TRBJ2-6
CASSLRWSGANVLTF
TGTGCCAGCAGTTTGAGGTGGTCTGGGGCCAACGTCCTGACTTTC
>.|TRBV7-7|.|TRBJ2-2
CASTSHGTNTGELFF
TGTGCCAGCACCTCTCATGGGACAAACACCGGGGAGCTGTTTTTT
>TRBD1|TRBV18|.|TRBJ2-5
CASSPATGGGRVTQYF
TGTGCCAGCTCACCAGCGACAGGGGGCGGGCGTGTGACCCAGTACTTC
>.|TRBV4-1|.|TRBJ2-1
CASSQVGGRNEQFF
TGCGCCAGCAGCCAAGTTGGGGGGAGGAATGAGCAGTTCTTC
>TRBD2|TRBV28|.|TRBJ2-7
CASRGTSGNYYEQYF
TGTGCCAGCAGGGGGACTAGCGGGAACTACTACGAGCAGTACTTC
>TRBD2|TRBV7-6|.|TRBJ2-1
CASSPRTSGSSYNEQFF
TGTGCCAGCAGCCCTCGGACTAGCGGGAGCTCCTACAATGAGCAGTTCTTC
>.|TRBV5-5|.|TRBJ2-6
CASSLLSSGANVLTF
TGTGCCAGCAGCTTGCTAAGCTCTGGGGCCAACGTCCTGACTTTC
>.|TRBV27|few|TRBJ2-1
CASSSRGENEQFF
TGTGCCAGCAGTTCCAGGGGGGAGAATGAGCAGTTCTTC
>.|TRBV2|.|TRBJ2-7
CASIQSPYEQYF
TGTGCCAGCATACAGTCCCCGTACGAGCAGTACTTC
>TRBD1|TRBV2|.|TRBJ2-6
CASRGQGAGANVLTF
TGTGCCAGCAGGGGACAGGGGGCTGGGGCCAACGTCCTGACTTTC
>TRBD2|TRBV7-2|.|TRBJ2-1
CASSSRLAGGYNEQFF
TGTGCCAGCAGCTCCCGACTAGCGGGAGGTTACAATGAGCAGTTCTTC
>TRBD1|TRBV6-5|.|TRBJ2-7
CASSYLDRGNYEQYF
TGTGCCAGCAGTTACCTGGACAGGGGAAACTACGAGCAGTACTTC
>.|TRBV7-2|.|TRBJ1-1
CASSPNRVRGTEAFF
TGTGCCAGCAGCCCCAACAGGGTGCGTGGCACTGAAGCTTTCTTT
>TRBD2|TRBV25-1|.|TRBJ2-3
CASSVAGHSTDTQYF
TGTGCCAGCAGTGTAGCGGGTCATAGCACAGATACGCAGTATTTT
>.|TRBV7-9|few|TRBJ2-7
CASSPLLEQYF
TGTGCCAGCAGCCCCCTTCTCGAGCAGTACTTC
>.|TRBV5-1|once|TRBJ1-4
CASSFRQALNEKLFF
TGCGCCAGCAGCTTCCGACAGGCACTTAATGAAAAACTGTTTTTT
>TRBD2|TRBV28|.|TRBJ2-3
CASSPISEGGYTDTQYF
TGTGCCAGCAGCCCGATTTCGGAGGGAGGGTACACAGATACGCAGTATTTT
>TRBD1|TRBV6-6|.|TRBJ2-5
CASKRGRLGEETQYF
TGTGCCAGTAAAAGGGGGCGTCTAGGAGAAGAGACCCAGTACTTC
>TRBD1|TRBV27|.|TRBJ2-3
CASRYRGIRTDTQYF
TGTGCCAGCAGATACAGGGGGATTCGCACAGATACGCAGTATTTT
>TRBD2|TRBV5-8|.|TRBJ2-5
CASSSLAGETQYF
TGTGCCAGCAGCTCTCTAGCGGGGGAGACCCAGTACTTC
>.|TRBV5-6|.|TRBJ1-4
CASSLTGLINEKLFF
TGTGCCAGCAGCCTAACGGGACTGATTAATGAAAAACTGTTTTTT
>.|TRBV28|.|TRBJ2-1
CASMGAAAPYNEQFF
TGTGCCAGCATGGGGGCAGCGGCCCCGTACAATGAGCAGTTCTTC
>TRBD2|TRBV9|.|TRBJ2-1
CASSVEASGGFNEQFF
TGTGCCAGCAGCGTAGAGGCTAGCGGGGGTTTCAATGAGCAGTTCTTC
>.|TRBV12-3/TRBV12-4|.|TRBJ1-6
CASSGSYNSPLHF
TGTGCCAGCAGCGGCTCCTATAATTCACCCCTCCACTTT
>.|TRBV29-1|.|TRBJ2-5
CSVGRSNQETQYF
TGCAGCGTTGGTCGGTCTAACCAAGAGACCCAGTACTTC
>.|TRBV6-5|once|TRBJ2-3
CASTLDSLVDTQYF
TGTGCCAGCACCCTGGACTCACTCGTAGATACGCAGTATTTT
>.|TRBV19|.|TRBJ1-1
CASSWRTAAMNTEAFF
TGTGCCAGTAGCTGGAGGACAGCCGCGATGAACACTGAAGCTTTCTTT